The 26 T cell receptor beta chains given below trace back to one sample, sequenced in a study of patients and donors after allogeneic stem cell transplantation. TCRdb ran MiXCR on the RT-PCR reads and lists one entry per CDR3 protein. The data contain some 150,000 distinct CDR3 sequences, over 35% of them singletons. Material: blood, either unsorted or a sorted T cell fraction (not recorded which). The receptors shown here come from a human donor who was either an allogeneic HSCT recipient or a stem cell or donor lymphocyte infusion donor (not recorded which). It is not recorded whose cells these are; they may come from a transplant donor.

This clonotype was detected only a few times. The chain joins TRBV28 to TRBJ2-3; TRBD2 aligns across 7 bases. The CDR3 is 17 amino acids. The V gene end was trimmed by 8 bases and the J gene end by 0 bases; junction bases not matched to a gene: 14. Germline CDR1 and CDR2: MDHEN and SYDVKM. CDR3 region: CASAFTISGTSTDTQYF. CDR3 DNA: TGTGCCAGCGCTTTCACCATCAGCGGGACTAGCACAGATACGCAGTATTTT.

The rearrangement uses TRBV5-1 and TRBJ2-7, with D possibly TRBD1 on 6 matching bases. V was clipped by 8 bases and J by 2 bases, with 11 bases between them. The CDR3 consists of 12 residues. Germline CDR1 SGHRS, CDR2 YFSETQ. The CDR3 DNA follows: TGCGCCAGAGGACAGTCTACCTACGAGCAGTACGTC. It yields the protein CARGQSTYEQYV.

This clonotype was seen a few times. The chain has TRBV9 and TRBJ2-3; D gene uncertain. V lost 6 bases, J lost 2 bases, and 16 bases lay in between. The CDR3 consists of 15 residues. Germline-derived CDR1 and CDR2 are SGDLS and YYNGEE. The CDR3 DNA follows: TGTGCCAGCACCGGTGGTGGAGCAGTCACAGATACGCAGTATTTT. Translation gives CASTGGGAVTDTQYF.

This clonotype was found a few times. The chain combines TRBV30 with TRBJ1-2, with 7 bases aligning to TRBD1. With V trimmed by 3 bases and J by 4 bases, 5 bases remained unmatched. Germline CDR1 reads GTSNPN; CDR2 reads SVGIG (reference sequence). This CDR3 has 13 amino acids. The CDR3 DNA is TGTGCCTGGAGCCGGGACAGACGCTATGGCTACACCTTC. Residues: CAWSRDRRYGYTF.

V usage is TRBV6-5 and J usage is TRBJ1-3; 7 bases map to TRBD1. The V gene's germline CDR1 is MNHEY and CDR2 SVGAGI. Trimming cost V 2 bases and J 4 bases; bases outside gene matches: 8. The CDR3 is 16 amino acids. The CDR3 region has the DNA TGTGCCAGCAGTTACGCCGACAGGGAGAGCGGAAACACCATATATTTT. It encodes CASSYADRESGNTIYF.

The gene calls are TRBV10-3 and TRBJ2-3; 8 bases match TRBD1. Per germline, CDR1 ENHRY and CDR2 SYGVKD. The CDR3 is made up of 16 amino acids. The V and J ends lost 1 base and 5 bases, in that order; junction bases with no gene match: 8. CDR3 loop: CAISEYGTGRGDTQYF. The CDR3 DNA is TGTGCCATCAGTGAGTACGGGACAGGAAGAGGAGATACGCAGTATTTT.

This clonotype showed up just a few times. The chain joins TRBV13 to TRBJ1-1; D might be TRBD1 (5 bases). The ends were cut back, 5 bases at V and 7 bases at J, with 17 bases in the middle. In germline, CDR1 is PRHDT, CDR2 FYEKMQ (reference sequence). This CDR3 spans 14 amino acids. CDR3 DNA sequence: TGTGCCAGCAGCCCCGTTCTAGGGACTTTTGAAGCTTTCTTT. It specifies CASSPVLGTFEAFF.

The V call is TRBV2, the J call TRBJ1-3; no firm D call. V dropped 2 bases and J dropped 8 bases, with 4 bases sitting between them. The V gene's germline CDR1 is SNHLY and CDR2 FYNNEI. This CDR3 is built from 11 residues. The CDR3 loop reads CASSEHYTIYF. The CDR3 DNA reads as TGTGCCAGCAGTGAACACTACACCATATATTTT. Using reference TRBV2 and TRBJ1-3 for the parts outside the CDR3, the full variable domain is EPEVTQTPSHQVTQMGQEVILRCVPISNHLYFYWYRQILGQKVEFLVSFYNNEISEKSEIFDDQFSVERPDGSNFTLKIRSTKLEDSAMYFCASSEHYTIYFGEGSWLTVV.

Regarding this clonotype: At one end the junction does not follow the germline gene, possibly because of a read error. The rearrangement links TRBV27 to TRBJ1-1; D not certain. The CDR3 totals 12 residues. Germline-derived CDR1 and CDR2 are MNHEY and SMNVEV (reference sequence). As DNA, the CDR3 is TGTGCCAGCAGGGATCTGAACACTGAGGCTTTCTTT. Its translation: CASRDLNTEAFF.

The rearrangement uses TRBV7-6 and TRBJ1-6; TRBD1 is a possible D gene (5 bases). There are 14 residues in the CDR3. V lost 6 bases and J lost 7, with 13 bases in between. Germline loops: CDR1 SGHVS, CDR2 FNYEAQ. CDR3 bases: TGTGCCAGCAGTCGGGGGTGGGCGAATTCACCCCTCCACTTT. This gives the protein CASSRGWANSPLHF.

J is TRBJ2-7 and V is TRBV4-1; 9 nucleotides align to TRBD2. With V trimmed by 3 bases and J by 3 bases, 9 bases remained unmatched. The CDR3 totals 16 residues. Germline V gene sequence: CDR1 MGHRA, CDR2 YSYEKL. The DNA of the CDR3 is TGCGCCAGCAGCCATCCCCAGCGGGGGGACAACTACGAGCAGTACTTC. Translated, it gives CASSHPQRGDNYEQYF.

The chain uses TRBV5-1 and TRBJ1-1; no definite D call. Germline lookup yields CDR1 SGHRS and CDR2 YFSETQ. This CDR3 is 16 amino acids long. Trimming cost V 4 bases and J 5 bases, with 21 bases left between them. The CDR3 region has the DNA TGCGCCAGCAGCCAGAAGGTCGGGCAGGCGGGAACTGAAGCTTTCTTT. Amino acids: CASSQKVGQAGTEAFF.

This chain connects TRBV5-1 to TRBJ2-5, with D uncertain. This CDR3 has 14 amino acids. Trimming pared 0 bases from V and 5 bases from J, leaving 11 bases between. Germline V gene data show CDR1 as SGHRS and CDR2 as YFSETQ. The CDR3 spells CASSLVRNSETQYF. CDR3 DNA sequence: TGCGCCAGCAGCTTGGTAAGGAACTCTGAGACCCAGTACTTC.

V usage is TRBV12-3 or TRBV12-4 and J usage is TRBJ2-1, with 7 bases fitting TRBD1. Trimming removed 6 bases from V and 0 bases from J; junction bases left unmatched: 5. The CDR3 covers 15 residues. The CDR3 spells CASRTGTRSYNEQFF. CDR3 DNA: TGTGCCAGCAGGACAGGGACCCGCTCCTACAATGAGCAGTTCTTC.

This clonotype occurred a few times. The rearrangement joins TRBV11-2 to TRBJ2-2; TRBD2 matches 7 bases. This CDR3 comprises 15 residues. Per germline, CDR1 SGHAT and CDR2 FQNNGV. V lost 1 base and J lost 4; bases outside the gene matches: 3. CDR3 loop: CASSLGSGATGELFF. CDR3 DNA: TGTGCCAGCAGCTTAGGGAGCGGGGCCACCGGGGAGCTGTTTTTT.

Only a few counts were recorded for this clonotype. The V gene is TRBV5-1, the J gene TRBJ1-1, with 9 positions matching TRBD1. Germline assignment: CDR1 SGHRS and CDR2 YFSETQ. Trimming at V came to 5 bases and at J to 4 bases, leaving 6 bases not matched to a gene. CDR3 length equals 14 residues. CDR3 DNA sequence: TGCGCCAGCAGAATGGGACAGGGCGGCACTGAAGCTTTCTTT. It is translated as CASRMGQGGTEAFF.

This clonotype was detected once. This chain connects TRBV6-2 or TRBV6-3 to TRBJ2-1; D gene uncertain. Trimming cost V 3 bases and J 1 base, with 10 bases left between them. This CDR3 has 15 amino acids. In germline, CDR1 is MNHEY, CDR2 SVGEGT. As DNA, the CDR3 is TGTGCCAGCAGTTATCGGCTAGAATCCTACAATGAGCAGTTCTTC. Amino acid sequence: CASSYRLESYNEQFF.

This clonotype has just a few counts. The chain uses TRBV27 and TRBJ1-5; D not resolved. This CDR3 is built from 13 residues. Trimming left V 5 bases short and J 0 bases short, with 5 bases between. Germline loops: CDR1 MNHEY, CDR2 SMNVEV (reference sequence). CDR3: CASSIFSNQPQHF. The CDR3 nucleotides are TGTGCCAGCAGTATTTTTAGCAATCAGCCCCAGCATTTT.

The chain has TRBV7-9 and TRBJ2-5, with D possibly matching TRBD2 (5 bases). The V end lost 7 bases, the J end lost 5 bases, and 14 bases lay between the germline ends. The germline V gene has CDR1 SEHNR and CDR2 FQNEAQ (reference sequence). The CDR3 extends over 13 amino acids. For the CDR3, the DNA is TGTGCCAGCACCCCTGGAGGTGGGGAGACCCAGTACTTC. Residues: CASTPGGGETQYF.

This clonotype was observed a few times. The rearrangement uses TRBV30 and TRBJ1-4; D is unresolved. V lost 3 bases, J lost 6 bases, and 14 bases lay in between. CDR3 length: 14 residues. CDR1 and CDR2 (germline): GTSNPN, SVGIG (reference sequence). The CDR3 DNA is TGTGCCTGGAGAATACCTGGACCCTATGAAAAACTGTTTTTT. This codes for CAWRIPGPYEKLFF. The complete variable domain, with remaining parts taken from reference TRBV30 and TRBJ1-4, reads SQTIHQWPATLVQPVGSPLSLECTVEGTSNPNLYWYRQAAGRGLQLLFYSVGIGQISSEVPQNLSASRPQDRQFILSSKKLLLSDSGFYLCAWRIPGPYEKLFFGSGTQLSVL.

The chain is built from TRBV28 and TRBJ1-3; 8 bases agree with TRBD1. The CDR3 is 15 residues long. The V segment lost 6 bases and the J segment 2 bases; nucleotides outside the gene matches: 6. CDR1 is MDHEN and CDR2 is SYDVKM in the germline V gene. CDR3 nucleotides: TGTGCCAGCAGCACTGTACAGGGGGCTGGAAACACCATATATTTT. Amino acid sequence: CASSTVQGAGNTIYF. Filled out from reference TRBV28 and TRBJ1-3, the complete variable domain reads DVKVTQSSRYLVKRTGEKVFLECVQDMDHENMFWYRQDPGLGLRLIYFSYDVKMKEKGDIPEGYSVSREKKERFSLILESASTNQTSMYLCASSTVQGAGNTIYFGEGSWLTVV.

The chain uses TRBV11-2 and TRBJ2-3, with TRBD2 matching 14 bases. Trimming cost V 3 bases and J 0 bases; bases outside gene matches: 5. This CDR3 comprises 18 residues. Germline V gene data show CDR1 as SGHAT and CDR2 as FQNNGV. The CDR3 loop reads CASSFGTSGGTSTDTQYF. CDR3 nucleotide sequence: TGTGCCAGCAGCTTCGGGACTAGCGGGGGAACTAGCACAGATACGCAGTATTTT.

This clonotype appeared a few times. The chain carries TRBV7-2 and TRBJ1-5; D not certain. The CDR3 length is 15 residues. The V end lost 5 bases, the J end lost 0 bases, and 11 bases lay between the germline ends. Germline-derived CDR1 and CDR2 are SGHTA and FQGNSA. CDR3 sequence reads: CASSQLGHSNQPQHF. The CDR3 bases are TGTGCCAGCAGCCAACTAGGGCATAGCAATCAGCCCCAGCATTTT.

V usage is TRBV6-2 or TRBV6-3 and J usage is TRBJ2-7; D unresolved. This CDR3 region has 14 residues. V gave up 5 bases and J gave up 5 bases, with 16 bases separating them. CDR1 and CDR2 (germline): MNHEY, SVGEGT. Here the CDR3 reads CASSQRRKENEQYF. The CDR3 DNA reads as TGTGCCAGCAGTCAGCGACGGAAAGAGAACGAGCAGTACTTC.

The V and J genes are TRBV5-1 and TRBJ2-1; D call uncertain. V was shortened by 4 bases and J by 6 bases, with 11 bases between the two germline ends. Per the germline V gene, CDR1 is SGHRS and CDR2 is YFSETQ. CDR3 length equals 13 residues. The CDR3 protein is CASSVTLLNEQFF. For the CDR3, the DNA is TGCGCCAGCAGCGTAACCCTACTCAATGAGCAGTTCTTC.

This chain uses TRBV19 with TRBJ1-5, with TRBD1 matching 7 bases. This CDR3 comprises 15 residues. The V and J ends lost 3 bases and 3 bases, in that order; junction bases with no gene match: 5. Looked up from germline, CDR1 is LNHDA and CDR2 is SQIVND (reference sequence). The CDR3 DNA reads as TGTGCCAGTAGTATCGGGGACAGCCCCAATCAGCCCCAGCATTTT. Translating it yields CASSIGDSPNQPQHF.